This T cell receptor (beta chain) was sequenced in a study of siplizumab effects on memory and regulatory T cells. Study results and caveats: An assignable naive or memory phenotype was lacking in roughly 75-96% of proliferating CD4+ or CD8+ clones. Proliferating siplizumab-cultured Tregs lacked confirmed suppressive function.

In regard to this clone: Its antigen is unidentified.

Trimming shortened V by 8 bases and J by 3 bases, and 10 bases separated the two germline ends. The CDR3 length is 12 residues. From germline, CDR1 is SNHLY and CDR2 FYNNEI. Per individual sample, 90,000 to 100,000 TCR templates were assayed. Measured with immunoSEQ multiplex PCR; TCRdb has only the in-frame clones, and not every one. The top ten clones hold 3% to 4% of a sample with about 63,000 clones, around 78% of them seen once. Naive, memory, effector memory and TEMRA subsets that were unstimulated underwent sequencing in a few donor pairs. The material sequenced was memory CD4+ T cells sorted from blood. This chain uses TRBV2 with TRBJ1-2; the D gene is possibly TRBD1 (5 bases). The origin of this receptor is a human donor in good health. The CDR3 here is CASGLGDYGYTF. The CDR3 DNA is TGTGCCAGCGGGTTGGGGGACTATGGCTACACCTTC.